This T cell receptor (beta chain) emerged from a study of blood T cell repertoires in COVID-19. Data came from immunoSEQ multiplex PCR; TCRdb stores just in-frame clones and leaves some out. The table lists about 59,000 clones, 90% of them singletons, with roughly 15% in the top ten. Germline CDR1 reads MDHEN; CDR2 reads SYDVKM. Trimming removed 2 bases at V and 2 bases at J, with 7 bases between. This CDR3 spans 13 amino acids. The sample comprised peripheral blood. This receptor was identified in a man aged 80 or over with acute or convalescent COVID-19. The V call is TRBV28, the J call TRBJ2-7, with a possible D match to TRBD1 (5 bases). The chain's CDR3 is CASSLTGPYEQYF. The DNA for the CDR3 is TGTGCCAGCAGTTTAACAGGCCCCTACGAGCAGTACTTC. Supplemented by reference TRBV28 and TRBJ2-7, the full variable domain reads DVKVTQSSRYLVKRTGEKVFLECVQDMDHENMFWYRQDPGLGLRLIYFSYDVKMKEKGDIPEGYSVSREKKERFSLILESASTNQTSMYLCASSLTGPYEQYFGPGTRLTVT.